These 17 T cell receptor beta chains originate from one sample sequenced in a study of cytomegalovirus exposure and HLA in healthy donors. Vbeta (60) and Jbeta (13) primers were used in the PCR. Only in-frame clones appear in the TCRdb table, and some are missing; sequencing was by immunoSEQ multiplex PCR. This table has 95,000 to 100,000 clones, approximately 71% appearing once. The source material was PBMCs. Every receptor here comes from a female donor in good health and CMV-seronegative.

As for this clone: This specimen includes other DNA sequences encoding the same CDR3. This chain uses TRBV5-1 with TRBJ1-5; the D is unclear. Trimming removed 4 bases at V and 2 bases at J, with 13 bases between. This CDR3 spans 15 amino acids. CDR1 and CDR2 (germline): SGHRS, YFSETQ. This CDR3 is CASSLGGIGNQPQHF. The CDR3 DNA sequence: TGCGCCAGCAGCCTCGGCGGGATCGGCAATCAGCCCCAGCATTTT. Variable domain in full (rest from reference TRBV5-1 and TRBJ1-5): KAGVTQTPRYLIKTRGQQVTLSCSPISGHRSVSWYQQTPGQGLQFLFEYFSETQRNKGNFPGRFSGRQFSNSRSEMNVSTLELGDSALYLCASSLGGIGNQPQHFGDGTRLSIL.

CDR3 coding DNA: TGTGCCAGCAGTGCGCAGAAGAACTATGGCTACACCTTC. Translated: CASSAQKNYGYTF. The rearrangement joins TRBV25-1 to TRBJ1-2; the D is unclear. The ends were cut back, 4 bases at V and 2 bases at J, with 8 bases in the middle. CDR1 is MGHDK and CDR2 is SYGVNS in the germline V gene. This CDR3 comprises 13 residues.

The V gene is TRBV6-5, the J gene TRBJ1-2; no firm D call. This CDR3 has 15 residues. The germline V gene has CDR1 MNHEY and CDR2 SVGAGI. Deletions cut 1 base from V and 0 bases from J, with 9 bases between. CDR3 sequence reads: CASSYFSTANYGYTF. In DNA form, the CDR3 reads TGTGCCAGCAGTTACTTCTCAACTGCTAACTATGGCTACACCTTC.

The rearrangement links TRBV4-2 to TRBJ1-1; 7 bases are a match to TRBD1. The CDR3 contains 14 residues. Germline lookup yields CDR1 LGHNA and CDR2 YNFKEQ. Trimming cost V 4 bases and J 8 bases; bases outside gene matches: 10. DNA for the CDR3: TGTGCCAGCAGCCTAGGGACAGCGCTGAAGGAAGCTTTCTTT. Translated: CASSLGTALKEAFF.

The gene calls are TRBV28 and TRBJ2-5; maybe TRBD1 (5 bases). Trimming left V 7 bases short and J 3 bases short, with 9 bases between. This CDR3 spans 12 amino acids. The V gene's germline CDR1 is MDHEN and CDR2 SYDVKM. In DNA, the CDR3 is TGTGCCAGCAAGGGGCTAAAAGAGACCCAGTACTTC. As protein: CASKGLKETQYF.

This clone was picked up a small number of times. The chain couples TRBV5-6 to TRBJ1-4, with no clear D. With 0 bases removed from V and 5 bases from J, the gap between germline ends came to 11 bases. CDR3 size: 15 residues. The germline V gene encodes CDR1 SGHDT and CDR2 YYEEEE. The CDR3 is CASSLDVGPNEKLFF. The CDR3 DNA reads TGTGCCAGCAGCTTGGACGTTGGGCCGAATGAAAAACTGTTTTTT.

The CDR3 sequence is CASRTPGPGGITEAFF. The CDR3 DNA follows: TGTGCCAGCAGGACCCCCGGCCCAGGGGGCATCACTGAAGCTTTCTTT. This chain links TRBV27 with TRBJ1-1; 8 nucleotides line up with TRBD1. J was trimmed by 4 bases and V by 6 bases; bases with no gene match: 13. This CDR3 has 16 residues. CDR1 and CDR2 from the germline V gene are MNHEY and SMNVEV (reference sequence).

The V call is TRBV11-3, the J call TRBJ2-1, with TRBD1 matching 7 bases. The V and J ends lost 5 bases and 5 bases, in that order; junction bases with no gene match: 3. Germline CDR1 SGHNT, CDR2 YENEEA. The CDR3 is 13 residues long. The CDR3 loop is CASSPGTDNEQFF. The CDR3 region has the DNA TGTGCCAGCAGCCCCGGGACAGACAATGAGCAGTTCTTC.

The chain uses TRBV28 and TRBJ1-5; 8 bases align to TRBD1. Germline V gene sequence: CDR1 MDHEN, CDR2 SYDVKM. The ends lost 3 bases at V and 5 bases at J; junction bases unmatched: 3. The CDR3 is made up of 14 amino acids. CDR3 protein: CASSFGRGHQPQHF. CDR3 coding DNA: TGTGCCAGCAGTTTCGGCAGGGGGCATCAGCCCCAGCATTTT. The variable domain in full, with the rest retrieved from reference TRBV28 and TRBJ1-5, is DVKVTQSSRYLVKRTGEKVFLECVQDMDHENMFWYRQDPGLGLRLIYFSYDVKMKEKGDIPEGYSVSREKKERFSLILESASTNQTSMYLCASSFGRGHQPQHFGDGTRLSIL.

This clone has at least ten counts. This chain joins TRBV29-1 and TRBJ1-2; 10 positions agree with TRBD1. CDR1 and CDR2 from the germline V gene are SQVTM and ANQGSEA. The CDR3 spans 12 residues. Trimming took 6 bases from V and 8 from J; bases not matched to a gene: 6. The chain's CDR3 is CSVPTGGAGYTF. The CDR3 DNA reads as TGCAGCGTACCGACAGGGGGCGCGGGCTACACCTTC.

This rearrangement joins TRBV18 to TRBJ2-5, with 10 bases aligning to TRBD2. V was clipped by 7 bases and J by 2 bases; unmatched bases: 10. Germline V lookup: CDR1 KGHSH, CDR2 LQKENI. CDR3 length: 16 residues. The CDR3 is CASFLGGLAQQETQYF. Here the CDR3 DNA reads TGTGCCAGCTTCTTAGGGGGACTAGCGCAACAAGAGACCCAGTACTTC.

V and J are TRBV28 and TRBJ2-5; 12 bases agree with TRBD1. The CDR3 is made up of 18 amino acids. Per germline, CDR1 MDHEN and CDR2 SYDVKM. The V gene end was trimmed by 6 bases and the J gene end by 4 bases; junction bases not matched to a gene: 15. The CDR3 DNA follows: TGTGCCAGCAGGCCCCGATTTCTAGGGACAGGGGGCGGAGAGACCCAGTACTTC. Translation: CASRPRFLGTGGGETQYF.

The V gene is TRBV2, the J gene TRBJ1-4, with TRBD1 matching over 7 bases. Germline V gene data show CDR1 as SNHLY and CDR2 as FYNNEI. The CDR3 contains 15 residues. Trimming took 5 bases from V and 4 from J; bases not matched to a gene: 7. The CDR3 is CASSKRQGDNEKLFF. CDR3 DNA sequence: TGTGCCAGCAGTAAACGACAGGGAGATAATGAAAAACTGTTTTTT.

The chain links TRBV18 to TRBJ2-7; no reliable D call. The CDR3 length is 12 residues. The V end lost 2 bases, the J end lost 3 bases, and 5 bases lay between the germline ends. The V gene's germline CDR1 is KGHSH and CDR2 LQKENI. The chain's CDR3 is CASSPDSYEQYF. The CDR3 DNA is TGTGCCAGCTCACCAGATAGCTACGAGCAGTACTTC.

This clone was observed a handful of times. This chain's CDR3 is CASSLDLGGTGELFF. The CDR3 region has the DNA TGTGCCAGCAGCTTAGATCTAGGCGGCACCGGGGAGCTGTTTTTT. V is TRBV11-3 and J is TRBJ2-2; D is unclear. Germline V gene data show CDR1 as SGHNT and CDR2 as YENEEA. This CDR3 region has 15 residues. V was cut by 0 bases and J by 4 bases, with 9 bases left in between.

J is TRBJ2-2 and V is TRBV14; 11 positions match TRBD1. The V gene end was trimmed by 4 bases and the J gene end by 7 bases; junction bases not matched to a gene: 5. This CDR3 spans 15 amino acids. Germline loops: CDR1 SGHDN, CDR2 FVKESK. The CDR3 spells CASSRWTGGGGELFF. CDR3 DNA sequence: TGTGCCAGCAGCCGCTGGACAGGGGGCGGCGGGGAGCTGTTTTTT.

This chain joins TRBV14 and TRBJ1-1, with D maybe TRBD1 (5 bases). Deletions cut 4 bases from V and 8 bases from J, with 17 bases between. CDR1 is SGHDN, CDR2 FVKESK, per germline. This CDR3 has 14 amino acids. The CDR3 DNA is TGTGCCAGCAGCCGGAGTTCAGGGTCCCGCGAAGCTTTCTTT. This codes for CASSRSSGSREAFF.